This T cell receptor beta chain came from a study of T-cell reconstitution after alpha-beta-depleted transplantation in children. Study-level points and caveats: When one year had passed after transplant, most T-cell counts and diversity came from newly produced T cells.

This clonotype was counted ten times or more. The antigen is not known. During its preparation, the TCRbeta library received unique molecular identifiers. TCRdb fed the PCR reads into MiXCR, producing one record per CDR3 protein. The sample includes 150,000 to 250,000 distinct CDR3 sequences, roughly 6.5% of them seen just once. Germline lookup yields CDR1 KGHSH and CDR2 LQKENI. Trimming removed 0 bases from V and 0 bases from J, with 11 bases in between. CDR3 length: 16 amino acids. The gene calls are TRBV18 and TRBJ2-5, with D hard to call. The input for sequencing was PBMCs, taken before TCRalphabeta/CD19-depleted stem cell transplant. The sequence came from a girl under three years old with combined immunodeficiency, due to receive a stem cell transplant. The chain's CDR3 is CASSPPWKEYQETQYF. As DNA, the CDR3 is TGTGCCAGCTCACCACCCTGGAAGGAGTACCAAGAGACCCAGTACTTC.